This is a list of T cell receptor beta chains from one sample in a study of blood T cell repertoires in COVID-19. Clones were read by immunoSEQ multiplex PCR, and TCRdb kept only the in-frame ones, dropping some. The repertoire holds approximately 32,000 clones, with about 90% as singletons. Sequencing was performed on peripheral blood. These receptors all come from an older woman with active COVID-19. Each CDR3 is given with its conserved first and last residue. D genes are given only for firm matches. Clone size is given for some rows only: seen once, a few or many times, or a class if the clone is expanded.

. TRBJ2-7 TRBV11-3 . CASSLGPGAYEQYF TGTGCCAGCAGCTTAGGCCCGGGAGCTTACGAGCAGTACTTC
. TRBJ2-3 TRBV9 . CASSVGVGGTDTQYF TGTGCCAGCAGCGTAGGTGTGGGAGGCACAGATACGCAGTATTTT
. TRBJ2-1 TRBV7-3 TRBD2 CASSLAGGPRNEQFF TGTGCCAGCAGCTTAGCGGGGGGGCCGAGGAATGAGCAGTTCTTC
. TRBJ2-5 TRBV5-1 TRBD2 CASSLEASGDQETQYF TGCGCCAGCAGCTTGGAGGCTAGCGGGGACCAAGAGACCCAGTACTTC
. TRBJ2-1 TRBV7-8 TRBD1 CASSWTGEDDGEQFF TGTGCCAGCAGCTGGACAGGGGAAGATGACGGTGAGCAGTTCTTC
. TRBJ2-7 TRBV7-6 . CASSLSAGYGYEQYF TGTGCCAGCAGCCTCTCCGCAGGGTATGGGTACGAGCAGTACTTC
. TRBJ2-5 TRBV11-3 . CASSRVETQYF TGTGCCAGCAGCCGGGTAGAGACCCAGTACTTC
. TRBJ1-2 TRBV12-3/TRBV12-4 . CASRTAIGYTF TGTGCCAGCCGGACTGCTATTGGCTACACCTTC
. TRBJ2-1 TRBV25-1 TRBD1 CASSEDPGQGLNEQFF TGTGCCAGCAGTGAAGATCCGGGACAGGGGCTCAATGAGCAGTTCTTC
. TRBJ1-6 TRBV10-2 . CASRDGTPNSPLHF TGCGCCAGCAGGGACGGGACACCCAATTCACCCCTCCACTTT
. TRBJ2-7 TRBV27 . CASTSTRDTYEQYF TGTGCCAGCACTTCTACGAGGGACACCTACGAGCAGTACTTC
. TRBJ2-5 TRBV5-4 TRBD2 CASSWGNSGGAETQYF TGTGCCAGCAGCTGGGGAAATAGCGGGGGGGCAGAGACCCAGTACTTC
. TRBJ1-2 TRBV11-2 TRBD1 CASSFPGTGMRGYTF TGTGCCAGCAGCTTTCCCGGGACAGGGATGCGTGGCTACACCTTC
. TRBJ1-4 TRBV12-3/TRBV12-4 . CASSLGPDLFF TGTGCCAGCAGTTTGGGGCCGGACCTGTTTTTT
. TRBJ2-4 TRBV28 TRBD1 CASSVPGTGPQNIQYF TGTGCCAGCAGTGTCCCCGGGACAGGGCCCCAAAACATTCAGTACTTC
. TRBJ1-5 TRBV18 . CASSAYTGTQNQPQHF TGTGCCAGCTCAGCCTATACCGGGACACAGAATCAGCCCCAGCATTTT
. TRBJ2-3 TRBV5-1 TRBD2 CASSPGGGTDTQYF TGCGCCAGCAGCCCGGGGGGTGGCACAGATACGCAGTATTTT
. TRBJ2-3 TRBV9 . CASSVATGADTQYF TGTGCCAGCAGCGTAGCTACGGGGGCAGATACGCAGTATTTT
. TRBJ2-3 TRBV11-2 TRBD2 CASSRSAGEVDTQYF TGTGCCAGCAGCCGGTCGGCGGGGGAGGTGGATACGCAGTATTTT
. TRBJ2-3 TRBV24-1 . CATSEVVGGLPTQYF TGTGCCACCAGTGAGGTTGTTGGGGGCTTACCTACGCAGTATTTT
once TRBJ2-1 TRBV7-3 TRBD2 CASSFSGGRGNEQFF TGTGCCAGCAGCTTTAGCGGGGGTAGGGGGAATGAGCAGTTCTTC
. TRBJ2-1 TRBV5-1 . CASRRDSPYNEQFF TGCGCCAGCAGGCGGGACTCTCCCTACAATGAGCAGTTCTTC
. TRBJ2-3 TRBV4-2 TRBD2 CASSQDPSGGAGAQYF TGTGCCAGCAGCCAAGACCCCAGCGGGGGTGCCGGGGCGCAGTATTTT
. TRBJ2-5 TRBV5-5 . CASSSRTEEYVQETQYF TGTGCCAGCAGCTCGCGGACAGAGGAATACGTTCAAGAGACCCAGTACTTC
. TRBJ1-6 TRBV15 . CATSRPGTGSSYNSPLHF TGTGCCACCAGCAGACCGGGTACGGGGAGCTCCTATAATTCACCCCTCCACTTT
. TRBJ2-7 TRBV4-3 . CASSTSVGYEQYF TGCGCCAGCAGCACGAGTGTCGGGTACGAGCAGTACTTC
. TRBJ2-7 TRBV28 TRBD1 CASSVDRVYEQYF TGTGCCAGCAGTGTGGACAGGGTCTACGAGCAGTACTTC
few TRBJ2-3 TRBV4-2 TRBD2 CASSQVPSGGNTDTQYF TGTGCCAGCAGCCAAGTCCCTAGCGGGGGGAACACAGATACGCAGTATTTT
. TRBJ2-5 TRBV28 . CASSFWSSYQETQYF TGTGCCAGCAGTTTTTGGTCTAGTTACCAAGAGACCCAGTACTTC
once TRBJ2-3 TRBV7-6 TRBD1 CASSLGAGGGITDTQYF TGTGCCAGCAGCTTAGGGGCAGGGGGTGGGATCACAGATACGCAGTATTTT
. TRBJ2-7 TRBV7-3 TRBD1 CASSFAQGGEQYF TGTGCCAGCAGCTTCGCACAGGGGGGTGAGCAGTACTTC
. TRBJ2-7 TRBV5-5 TRBD2 CASSPTLRGYEQYF TGTGCCAGCAGCCCAACCCTGCGGGGGTACGAGCAGTACTTC
. TRBJ2-1 TRBV11-3 . CASSLGLNNEQFF TGTGCCAGCAGCTTAGGGCTCAACAATGAGCAGTTCTTC
. TRBJ2-3 TRBV2 . CASSSGVAAQYF TGTGCCAGCAGTTCAGGGGTAGCTGCTCAGTATTTT
. TRBJ2-1 TRBV21-1 . CASSLKGLAGGDEQFF TGTGCCAGCAGCCTCAAGGGACTAGCGGGGGGGGATGAGCAGTTCTTC
. TRBJ1-2 TRBV5-5 TRBD1 CASSVQGEGYTF TGTGCCAGCAGCGTTCAGGGGGAAGGCTACACCTTC
few TRBJ1-1 TRBV7-9 TRBD1 CASSLGQMNTEAFF TGTGCCAGCAGCTTGGGACAGATGAACACTGAAGCTTTCTTT
. TRBJ2-1 TRBV6-5 TRBD2 CASSSAGGSYNEQFF TGTGCCAGCAGTTCCGCGGGGGGCTCCTACAATGAGCAGTTCTTC
. TRBJ2-7 TRBV7-2 . CASSTTAGEEQYF TGTGCCAGCAGCACCACGGCGGGCGAAGAGCAGTACTTC
. TRBJ2-2 TRBV7-2 TRBD1 CASSQGDRRTGELFF TGTGCCAGCAGTCAAGGGGACAGGCGCACCGGGGAGCTGTTTTTT
few TRBJ1-1 TRBV14 . CASSLSLNTEAFF TGTGCCAGCAGCCTTAGTTTGAACACTGAAGCTTTCTTT
. TRBJ2-2 TRBV5-1 TRBD2 CASRPAGAPTGELFF TGCGCCAGCAGACCAGCGGGGGCACCCACCGGGGAGCTGTTTTTT
. TRBJ1-3 TRBV3-1/TRBV3-2 . CASSQGEAGNTIYF TGTGCCAGCAGCCAAGGGGAGGCTGGAAACACCATATATTTT
. TRBJ2-5 TRBV4-1 TRBD2 CASSPGGVGIVETQYF TGCGCCAGCAGCCCGGGGGGGGTTGGAATTGTGGAGACCCAGTACTTC
few TRBJ1-2 TRBV4-1 . CASSQFYGGAKWRGYTF TGCGCCAGCAGCCAATTTTACGGAGGAGCAAAGTGGCGGGGCTACACCTTC
. TRBJ1-2 TRBV28 . CASSLSQVNYGYTF TGTGCCAGCAGTTTAAGTCAGGTTAACTATGGCTACACCTTC
. TRBJ2-2 TRBV7-6 . CASSPEGGAYTGELFF TGTGCCAGCAGCCCAGAGGGGGGGGCCTACACCGGGGAGCTGTTTTTT
. TRBJ2-7 TRBV27 TRBD2 CASSWTSGGYEQYF TGTGCCAGCAGTTGGACTAGCGGGGGTTACGAGCAGTACTTC
once TRBJ1-2 TRBV2 . CASSRGRDYGYTF TGTGCCAGCAGTCGAGGGCGAGACTATGGCTACACCTTC
. TRBJ2-7 TRBV10-3 . CAISPTGNYEQYF TGTGCCATCAGCCCGACAGGTAACTACGAGCAGTACTTC
. TRBJ2-3 TRBV9 TRBD2 CASSVDRGGASTDTQYF TGTGCCAGCAGCGTAGACCGGGGGGGCGCTAGCACAGATACGCAGTATTTT
. TRBJ1-1 TRBV7-6 . CASSPRGRRASSEAFF TGTGCCAGCAGCCCCCGGGGACGGAGGGCTTCGTCTGAAGCTTTCTTT